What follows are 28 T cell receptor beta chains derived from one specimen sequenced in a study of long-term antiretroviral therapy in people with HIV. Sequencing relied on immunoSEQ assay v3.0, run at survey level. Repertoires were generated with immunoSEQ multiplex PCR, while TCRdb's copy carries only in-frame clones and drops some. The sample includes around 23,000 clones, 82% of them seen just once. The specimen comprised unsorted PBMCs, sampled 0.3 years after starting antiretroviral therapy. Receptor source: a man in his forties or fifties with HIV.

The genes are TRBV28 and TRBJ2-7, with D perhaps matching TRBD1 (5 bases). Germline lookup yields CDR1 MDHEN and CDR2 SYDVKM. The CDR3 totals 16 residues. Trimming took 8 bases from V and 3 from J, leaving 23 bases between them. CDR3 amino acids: CASCSRGNRVSYEQYF. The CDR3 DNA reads TGTGCCAGCTGTTCTAGGGGAAACCGGGTTAGCTACGAGCAGTACTTC.

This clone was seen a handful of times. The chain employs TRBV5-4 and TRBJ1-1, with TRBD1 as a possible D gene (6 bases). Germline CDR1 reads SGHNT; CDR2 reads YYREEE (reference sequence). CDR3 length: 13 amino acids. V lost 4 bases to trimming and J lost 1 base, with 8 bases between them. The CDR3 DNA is TGTGCCAGCAGCATACAGGGGAACACTGAAGCTTTCTTT. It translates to CASSIQGNTEAFF.

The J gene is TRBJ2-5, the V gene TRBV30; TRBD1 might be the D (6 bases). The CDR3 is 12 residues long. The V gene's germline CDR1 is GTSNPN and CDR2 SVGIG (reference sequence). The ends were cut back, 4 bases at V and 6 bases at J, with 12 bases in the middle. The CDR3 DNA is TGTGCCTGGAATCAGGGGCGGCAGACCCAGTACTTC. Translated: CAWNQGRQTQYF.

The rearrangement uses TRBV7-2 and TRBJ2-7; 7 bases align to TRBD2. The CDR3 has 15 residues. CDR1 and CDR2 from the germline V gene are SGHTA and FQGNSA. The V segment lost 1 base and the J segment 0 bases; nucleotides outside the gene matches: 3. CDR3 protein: CASSLDLAASYEQYF. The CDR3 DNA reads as TGTGCCAGCAGCTTAGACCTAGCGGCCTCCTACGAGCAGTACTTC. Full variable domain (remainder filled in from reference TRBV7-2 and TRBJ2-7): GAGVSQSPSNKVTEKGKDVELRCDPISGHTALYWYRQSLGQGLEFLIYFQGNSAPDKSGLPSDRFSAERTGGSVSTLTIQRTQQEDSAVYLCASSLDLAASYEQYFGPGTRLTVT.

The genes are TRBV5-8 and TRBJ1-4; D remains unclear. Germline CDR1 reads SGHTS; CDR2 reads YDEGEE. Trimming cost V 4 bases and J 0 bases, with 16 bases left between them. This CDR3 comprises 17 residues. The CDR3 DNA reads TGTGCCAGCAGCAGCATCGGGAGCGGGACAACTAATGAAAAACTGTTTTTT. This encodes CASSSIGSGTTNEKLFF. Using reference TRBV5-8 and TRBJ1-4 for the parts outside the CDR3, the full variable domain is EAGVTQSPTHLIKTRGQQATLRCSPISGHTSVYWYQQALGLGLQFLLWYDEGEERNRGNFPPRFSGRQFPNYSSELNVNALELEDSALYLCASSSIGSGTTNEKLFFGSGTQLSVL.

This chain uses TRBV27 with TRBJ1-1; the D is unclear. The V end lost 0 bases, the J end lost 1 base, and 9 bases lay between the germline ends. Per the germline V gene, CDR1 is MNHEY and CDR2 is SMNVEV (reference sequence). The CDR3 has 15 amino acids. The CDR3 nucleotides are TGTGCCAGCAGTTTATCAGGTCTCGGGAACACTGAAGCTTTCTTT. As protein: CASSLSGLGNTEAFF.

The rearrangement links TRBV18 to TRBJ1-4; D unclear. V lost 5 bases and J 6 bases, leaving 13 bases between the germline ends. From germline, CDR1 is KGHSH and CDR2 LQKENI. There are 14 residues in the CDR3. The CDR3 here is CASSSLGDYEKLFF. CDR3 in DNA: TGTGCCAGCTCATCGTTAGGCGACTATGAAAAACTGTTTTTT. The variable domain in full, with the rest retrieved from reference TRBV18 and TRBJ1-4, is NAGVMQNPRHLVRRRGQEARLRCSPMKGHSHVYWYRQLPEEGLKFMVYLQKENIIDESGMPKERFSAEFPKEGPSILRIQQVVRGDSAAYFCASSSLGDYEKLFFGSGTQLSVL.

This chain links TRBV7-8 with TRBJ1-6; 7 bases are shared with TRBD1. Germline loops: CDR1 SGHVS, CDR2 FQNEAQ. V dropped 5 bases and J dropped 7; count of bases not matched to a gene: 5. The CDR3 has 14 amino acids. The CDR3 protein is CASSTTGANSPLHF. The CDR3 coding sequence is TGTGCCAGCAGCACCACAGGGGCGAATTCACCCCTCCACTTT.

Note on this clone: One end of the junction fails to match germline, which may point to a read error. CDR3 sequence reads: CASSPGGAQVF. For the CDR3, the DNA is TGTGCCAGCTCACCTGGCGGGGCACAAGTCTTT. The chain employs TRBV18 and TRBJ1-1; weak D call: TRBD1 (5 bases). The germline V gene encodes CDR1 KGHSH and CDR2 LQKENI. The CDR3 runs 11 residues.

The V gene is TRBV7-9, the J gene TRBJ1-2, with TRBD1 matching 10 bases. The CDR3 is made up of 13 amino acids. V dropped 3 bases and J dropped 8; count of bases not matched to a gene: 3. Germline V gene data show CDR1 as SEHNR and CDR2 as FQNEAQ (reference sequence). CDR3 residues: CASSFGQGGGYTF. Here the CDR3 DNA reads TGTGCCAGCAGCTTCGGACAGGGGGGGGGCTACACCTTC.

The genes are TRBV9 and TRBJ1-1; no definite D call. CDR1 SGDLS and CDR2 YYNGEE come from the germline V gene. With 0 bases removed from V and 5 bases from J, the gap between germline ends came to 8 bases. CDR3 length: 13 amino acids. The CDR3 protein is CASSVGTATEAFF. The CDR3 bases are TGTGCCAGCAGCGTAGGTACAGCTACTGAAGCTTTCTTT.

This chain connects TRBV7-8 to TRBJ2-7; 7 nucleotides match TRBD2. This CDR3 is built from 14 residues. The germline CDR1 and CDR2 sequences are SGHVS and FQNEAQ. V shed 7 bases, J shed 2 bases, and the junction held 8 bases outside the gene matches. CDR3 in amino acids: CASTSGGSTYEQYF. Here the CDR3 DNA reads TGTGCCAGCACCTCCGGGGGGAGCACCTACGAGCAGTACTTC.

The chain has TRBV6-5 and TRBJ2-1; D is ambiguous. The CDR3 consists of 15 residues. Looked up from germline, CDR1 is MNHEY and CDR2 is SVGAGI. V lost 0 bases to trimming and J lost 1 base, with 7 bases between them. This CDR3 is CASSYSSPSYNEQFF. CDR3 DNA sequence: TGTGCCAGCAGTTACTCTTCCCCATCCTACAATGAGCAGTTCTTC.

The CDR3 loop is CASSYRDYNEQFF. For the CDR3, the DNA is TGTGCCAGCAGTTACAGGGACTACAATGAGCAGTTCTTC. The rearrangement joins TRBV6-6 to TRBJ2-1, with D unclear. This CDR3 is built from 13 residues. V lost 2 bases and J 3 bases, leaving 5 bases between the germline ends. From germline, CDR1 is MNHNY and CDR2 SVGAGI (reference sequence).

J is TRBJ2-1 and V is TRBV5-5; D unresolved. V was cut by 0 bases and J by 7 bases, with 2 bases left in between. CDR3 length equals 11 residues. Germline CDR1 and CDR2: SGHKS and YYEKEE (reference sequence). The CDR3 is CASSLGNEQFF. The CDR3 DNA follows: TGTGCCAGCAGCTTGGGGAATGAGCAGTTCTTC.

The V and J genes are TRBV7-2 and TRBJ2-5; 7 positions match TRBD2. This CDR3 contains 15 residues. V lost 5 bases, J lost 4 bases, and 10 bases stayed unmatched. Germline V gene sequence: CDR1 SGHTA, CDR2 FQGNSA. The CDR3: CASSPNGGGGETQYF. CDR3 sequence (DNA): TGTGCCAGCAGCCCCAATGGGGGGGGAGGAGAGACCCAGTACTTC.

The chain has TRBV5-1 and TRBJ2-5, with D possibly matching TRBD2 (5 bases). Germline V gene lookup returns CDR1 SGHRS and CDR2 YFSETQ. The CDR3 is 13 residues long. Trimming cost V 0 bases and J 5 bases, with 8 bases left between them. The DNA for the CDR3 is TGCGCCAGCAGCTTGGGGCAGCGGGAGACCCAGTACTTC. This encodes CASSLGQRETQYF. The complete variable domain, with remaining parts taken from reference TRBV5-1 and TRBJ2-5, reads KAGVTQTPRYLIKTRGQQVTLSCSPISGHRSVSWYQQTPGQGLQFLFEYFSETQRNKGNFPGRFSGRQFSNSRSEMNVSTLELGDSALYLCASSLGQRETQYFGPGTRLLVL.

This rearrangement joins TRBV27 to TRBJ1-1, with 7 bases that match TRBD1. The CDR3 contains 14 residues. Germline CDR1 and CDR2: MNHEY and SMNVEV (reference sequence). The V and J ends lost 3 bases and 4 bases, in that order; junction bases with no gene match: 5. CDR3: CASSFKTGSTEAFF. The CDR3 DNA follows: TGTGCCAGCAGTTTCAAGACAGGGAGCACTGAAGCTTTCTTT.

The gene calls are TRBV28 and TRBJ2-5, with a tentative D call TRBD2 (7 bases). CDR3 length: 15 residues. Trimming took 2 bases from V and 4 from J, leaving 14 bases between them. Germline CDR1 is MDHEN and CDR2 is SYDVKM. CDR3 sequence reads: CASSLGGAMGETQYF. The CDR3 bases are TGTGCCAGCAGTTTAGGGGGGGCGATGGGAGAGACCCAGTACTTC. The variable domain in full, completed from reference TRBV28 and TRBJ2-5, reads DVKVTQSSRYLVKRTGEKVFLECVQDMDHENMFWYRQDPGLGLRLIYFSYDVKMKEKGDIPEGYSVSREKKERFSLILESASTNQTSMYLCASSLGGAMGETQYFGPGTRLLVL.

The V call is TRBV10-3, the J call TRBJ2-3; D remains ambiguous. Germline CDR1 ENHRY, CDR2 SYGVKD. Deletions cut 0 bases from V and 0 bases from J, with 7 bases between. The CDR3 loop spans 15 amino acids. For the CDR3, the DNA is TGTGCCATCAGTGAGTCCGCGTATAGCACAGATACGCAGTATTTT. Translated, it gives CAISESAYSTDTQYF.

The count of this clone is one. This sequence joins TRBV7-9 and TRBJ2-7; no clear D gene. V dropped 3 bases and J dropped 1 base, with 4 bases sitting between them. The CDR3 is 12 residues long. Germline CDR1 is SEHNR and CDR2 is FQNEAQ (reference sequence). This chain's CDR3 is CASSFISYEQYF. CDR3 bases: TGTGCCAGCAGCTTCATTTCCTACGAGCAGTACTTC.

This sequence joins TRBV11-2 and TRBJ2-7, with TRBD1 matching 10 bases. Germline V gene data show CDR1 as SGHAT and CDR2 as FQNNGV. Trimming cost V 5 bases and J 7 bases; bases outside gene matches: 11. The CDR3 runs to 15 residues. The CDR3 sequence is CASSPSRDRGGEQYF. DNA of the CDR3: TGTGCCAGCAGCCCGTCCCGGGACAGGGGCGGAGAGCAGTACTTC.

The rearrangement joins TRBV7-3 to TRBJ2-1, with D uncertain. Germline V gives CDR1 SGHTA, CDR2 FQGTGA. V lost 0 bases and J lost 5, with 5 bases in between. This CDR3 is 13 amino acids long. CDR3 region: CASSLTENNEQFF. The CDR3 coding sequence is TGTGCCAGCAGCTTAACCGAAAACAATGAGCAGTTCTTC.

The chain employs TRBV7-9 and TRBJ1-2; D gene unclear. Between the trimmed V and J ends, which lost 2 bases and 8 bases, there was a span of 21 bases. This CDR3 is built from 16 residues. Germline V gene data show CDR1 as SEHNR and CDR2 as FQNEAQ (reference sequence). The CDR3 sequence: CASSLRVRKDSNGYTF. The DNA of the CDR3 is TGTGCCAGCAGCTTACGGGTGAGGAAGGATTCAAACGGCTACACCTTC.

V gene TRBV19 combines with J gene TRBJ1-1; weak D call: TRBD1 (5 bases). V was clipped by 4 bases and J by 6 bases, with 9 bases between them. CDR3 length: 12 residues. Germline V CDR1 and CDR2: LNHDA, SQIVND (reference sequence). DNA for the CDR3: TGTGCCAGTAGTACCGGGACGCCTGAAGCTTTCTTT. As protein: CASSTGTPEAFF.

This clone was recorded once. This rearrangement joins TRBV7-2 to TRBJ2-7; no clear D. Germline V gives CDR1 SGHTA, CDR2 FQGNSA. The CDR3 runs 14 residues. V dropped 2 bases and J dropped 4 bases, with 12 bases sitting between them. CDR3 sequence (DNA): TGTGCCAGCAGCTTAAAGGGAATAGGTTACGAGCAGTACTTC. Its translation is CASSLKGIGYEQYF.

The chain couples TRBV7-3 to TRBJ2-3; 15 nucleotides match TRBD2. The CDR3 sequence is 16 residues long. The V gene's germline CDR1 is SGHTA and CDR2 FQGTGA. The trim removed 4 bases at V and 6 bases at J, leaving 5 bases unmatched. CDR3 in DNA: TGTGCCAGCAGCTCAGGACTAGCGGGGGGGTTGGATACGCAGTATTTT. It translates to CASSSGLAGGLDTQYF.

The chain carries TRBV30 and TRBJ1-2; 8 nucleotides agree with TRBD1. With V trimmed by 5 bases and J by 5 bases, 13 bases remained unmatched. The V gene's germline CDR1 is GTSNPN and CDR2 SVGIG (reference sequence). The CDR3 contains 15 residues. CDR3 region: CAWGQGIATGYGYTF. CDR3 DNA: TGTGCCTGGGGACAGGGCATCGCTACGGGGTATGGCTACACCTTC.